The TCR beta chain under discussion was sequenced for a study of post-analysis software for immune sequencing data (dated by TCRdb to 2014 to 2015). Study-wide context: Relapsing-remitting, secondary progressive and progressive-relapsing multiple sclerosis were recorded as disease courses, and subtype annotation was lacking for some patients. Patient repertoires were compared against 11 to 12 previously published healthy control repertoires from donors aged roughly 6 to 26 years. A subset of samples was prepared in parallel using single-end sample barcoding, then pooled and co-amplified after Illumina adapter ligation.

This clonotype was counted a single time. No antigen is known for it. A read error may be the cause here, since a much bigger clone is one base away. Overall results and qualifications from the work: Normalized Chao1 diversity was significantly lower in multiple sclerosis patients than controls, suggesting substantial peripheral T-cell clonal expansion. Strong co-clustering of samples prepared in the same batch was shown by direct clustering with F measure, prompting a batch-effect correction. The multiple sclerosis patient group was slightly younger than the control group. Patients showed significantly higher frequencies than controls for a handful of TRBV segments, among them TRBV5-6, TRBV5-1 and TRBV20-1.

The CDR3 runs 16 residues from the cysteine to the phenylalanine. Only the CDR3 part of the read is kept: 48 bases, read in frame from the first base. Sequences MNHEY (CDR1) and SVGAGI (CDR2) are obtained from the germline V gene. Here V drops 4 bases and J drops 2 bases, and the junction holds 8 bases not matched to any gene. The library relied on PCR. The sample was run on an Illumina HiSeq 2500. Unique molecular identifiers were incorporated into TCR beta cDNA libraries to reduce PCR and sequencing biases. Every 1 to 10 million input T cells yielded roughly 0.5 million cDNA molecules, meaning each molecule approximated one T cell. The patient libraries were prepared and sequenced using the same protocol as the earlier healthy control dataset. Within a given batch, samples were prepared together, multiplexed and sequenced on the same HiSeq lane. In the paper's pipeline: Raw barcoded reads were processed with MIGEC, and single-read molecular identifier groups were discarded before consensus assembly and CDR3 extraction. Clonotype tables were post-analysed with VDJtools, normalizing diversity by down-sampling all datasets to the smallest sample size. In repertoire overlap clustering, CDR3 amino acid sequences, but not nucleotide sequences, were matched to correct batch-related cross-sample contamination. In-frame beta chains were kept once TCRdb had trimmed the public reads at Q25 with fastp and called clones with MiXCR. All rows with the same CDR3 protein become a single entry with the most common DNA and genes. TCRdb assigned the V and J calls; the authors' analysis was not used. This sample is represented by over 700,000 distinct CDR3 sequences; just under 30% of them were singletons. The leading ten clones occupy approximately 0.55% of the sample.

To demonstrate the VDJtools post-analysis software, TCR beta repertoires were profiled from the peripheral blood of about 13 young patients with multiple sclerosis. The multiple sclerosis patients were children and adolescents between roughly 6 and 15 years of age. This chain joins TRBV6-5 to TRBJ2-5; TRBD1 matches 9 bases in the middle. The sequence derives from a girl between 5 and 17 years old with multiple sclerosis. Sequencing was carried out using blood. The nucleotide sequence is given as TGTGCCAGCAGTTGGAACCCGGGACAGGGACAAGAGACCCAGTACTTC. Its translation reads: CASSWNPGQGQETQYF.